The TCR beta chain described here comes from a study of cytomegalovirus exposure and HLA in healthy donors. Study in general: Researchers previously reported finding just under 120 million unique TCR beta sequences from 150 million to 200 million T cells.

PCR employed 60 Vbeta and 13 Jbeta primers. Profiling relied on immunoSEQ multiplex PCR, and the TCRdb table lists in-frame clones only, not all of them. The table lists about 130,000 clones, roughly three quarters of them singletons, with 2% in the top ten. Looked up from germline, CDR1 is SNHLY and CDR2 is FYNNEI. The CDR3 consists of 13 residues. Trimming took 5 bases from V and 8 from J; bases not matched to a gene: 4. The receptor was derived from a man younger than 30 in good health and CMV-seronegative. The sample was PBMCs. The chain links TRBV2 to TRBJ2-2; 8 bases line up with TRBD2. In DNA, the CDR3 is TGTGCCAGCAGTAGAGCGGGAGCGGGGGAGCTGTTTTTT. Translating it yields CASSRAGAGELFF.